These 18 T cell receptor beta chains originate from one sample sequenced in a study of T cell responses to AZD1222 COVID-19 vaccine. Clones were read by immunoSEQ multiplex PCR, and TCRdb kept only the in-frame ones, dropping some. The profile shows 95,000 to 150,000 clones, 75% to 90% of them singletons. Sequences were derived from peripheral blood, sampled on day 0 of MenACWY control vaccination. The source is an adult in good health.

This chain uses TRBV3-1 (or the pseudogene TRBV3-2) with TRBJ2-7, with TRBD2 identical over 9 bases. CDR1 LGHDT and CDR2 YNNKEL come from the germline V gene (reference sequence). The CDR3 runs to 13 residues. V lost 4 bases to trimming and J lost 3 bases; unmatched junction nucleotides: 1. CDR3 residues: CASSRSGSYEQYF. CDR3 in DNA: TGTGCCAGCAGCCGTAGCGGGAGCTACGAGCAGTACTTC.

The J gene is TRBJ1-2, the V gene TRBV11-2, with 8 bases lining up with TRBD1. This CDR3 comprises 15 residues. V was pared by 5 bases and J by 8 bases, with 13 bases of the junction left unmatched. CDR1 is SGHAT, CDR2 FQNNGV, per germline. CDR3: CASSRDRNTPRGYTF. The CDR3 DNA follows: TGTGCCAGCAGCCGGGACAGGAATACCCCAAGGGGCTACACCTTC.

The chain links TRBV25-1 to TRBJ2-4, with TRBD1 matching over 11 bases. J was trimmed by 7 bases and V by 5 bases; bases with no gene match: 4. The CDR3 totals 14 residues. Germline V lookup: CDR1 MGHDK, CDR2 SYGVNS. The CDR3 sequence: CASSLGQGANIQYF. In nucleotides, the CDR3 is TGTGCCAGCAGTCTAGGACAGGGGGCGAACATTCAGTACTTC.

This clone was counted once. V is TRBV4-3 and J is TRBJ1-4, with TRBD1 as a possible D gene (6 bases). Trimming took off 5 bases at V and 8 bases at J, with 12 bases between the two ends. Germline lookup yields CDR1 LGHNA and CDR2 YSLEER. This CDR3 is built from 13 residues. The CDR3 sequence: CASSLGQWEKLFF. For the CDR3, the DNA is TGCGCCAGCAGCTTAGGACAGTGGGAAAAACTGTTTTTT.

The DNA for the CDR3 is TGTGCCAGCATGCGTAGAAATCAGCCCCAGCATTTT. This sequence encodes CASMRRNQPQHF. The V and J genes are TRBV21-1 and TRBJ1-5. TRBV21-1 is noted as a pseudogene. The CDR3 runs 12 residues.

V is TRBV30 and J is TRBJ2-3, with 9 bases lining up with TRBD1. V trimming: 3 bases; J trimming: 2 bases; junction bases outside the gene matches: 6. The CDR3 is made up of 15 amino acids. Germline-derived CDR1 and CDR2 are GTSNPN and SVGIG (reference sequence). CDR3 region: CAWSQTGGATDTQYF. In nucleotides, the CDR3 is TGTGCCTGGAGCCAGACAGGGGGAGCCACAGATACGCAGTATTTT.

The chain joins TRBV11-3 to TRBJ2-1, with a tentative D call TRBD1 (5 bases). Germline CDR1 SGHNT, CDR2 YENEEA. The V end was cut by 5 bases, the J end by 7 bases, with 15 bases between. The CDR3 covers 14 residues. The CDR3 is CASSARQGHNEQFF. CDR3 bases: TGTGCCAGCAGCGCCCGCCAGGGCCATAATGAGCAGTTCTTC.

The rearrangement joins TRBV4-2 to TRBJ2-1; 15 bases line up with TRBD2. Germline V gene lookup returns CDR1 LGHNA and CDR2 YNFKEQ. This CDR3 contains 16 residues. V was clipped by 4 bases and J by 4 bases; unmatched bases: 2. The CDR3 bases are TGTGCCAGCAGCCCGGGACTAGCGGGAGGTTACAATGAGCAGTTCTTC. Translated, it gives CASSPGLAGGYNEQFF.

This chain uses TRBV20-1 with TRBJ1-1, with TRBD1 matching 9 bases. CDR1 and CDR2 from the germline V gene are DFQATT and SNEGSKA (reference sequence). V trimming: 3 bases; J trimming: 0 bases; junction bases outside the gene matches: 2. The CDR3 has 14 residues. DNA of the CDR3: TGCAGTGCTAGTGGGACAGGGATGAACACTGAAGCTTTCTTT. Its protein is CSASGTGMNTEAFF.

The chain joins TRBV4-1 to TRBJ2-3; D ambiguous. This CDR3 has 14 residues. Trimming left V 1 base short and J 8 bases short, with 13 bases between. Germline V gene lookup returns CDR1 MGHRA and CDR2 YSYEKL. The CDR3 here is CASSQGDRSATQYF. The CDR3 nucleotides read TGCGCCAGCAGCCAAGGAGATAGGTCGGCTACGCAGTATTTT.

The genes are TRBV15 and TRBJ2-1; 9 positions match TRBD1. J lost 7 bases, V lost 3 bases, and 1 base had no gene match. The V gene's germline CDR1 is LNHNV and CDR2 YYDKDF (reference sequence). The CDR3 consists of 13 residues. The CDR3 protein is CATSRDRGNEQFF. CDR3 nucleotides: TGTGCCACCAGCAGGGACAGGGGTAATGAGCAGTTCTTC. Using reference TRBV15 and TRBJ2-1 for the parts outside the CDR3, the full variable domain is DAMVIQNPRYQVTQFGKPVTLSCSQTLNHNVMYWYQQKSSQAPKLLFHYYDKDFNNEADTPDNFQSRRPNTSFCFLDIRSPGLGDTAMYLCATSRDRGNEQFFGPGTRLTVL.

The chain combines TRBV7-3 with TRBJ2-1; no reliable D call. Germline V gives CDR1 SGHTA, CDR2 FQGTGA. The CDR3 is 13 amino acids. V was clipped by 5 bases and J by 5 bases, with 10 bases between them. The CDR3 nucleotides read TGTGCCAGCAGCCTAATTTCGGACAATGAGCAGTTCTTC. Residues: CASSLISDNEQFF.

The CDR3 nucleotides read TGTGCCAGCAGCTTAGGAGTGGTGGGCACTGAAGCTTTCTTT. Its translation is CASSLGVVGTEAFF. The chain recombines TRBV7-9 with TRBJ1-1; D is undetermined. Germline CDR1 reads SEHNR; CDR2 reads FQNEAQ (reference sequence). The V gene lost 1 base and the J gene lost 4 bases, with 10 bases spanning the gap. The CDR3 runs to 14 residues.

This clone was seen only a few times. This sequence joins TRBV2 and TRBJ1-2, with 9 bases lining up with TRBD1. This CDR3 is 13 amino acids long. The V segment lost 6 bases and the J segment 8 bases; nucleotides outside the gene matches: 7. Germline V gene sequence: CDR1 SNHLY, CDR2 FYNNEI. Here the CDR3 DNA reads TGTGCCAGCAGGGGACAGGGACCCTTCGGCTACACCTTC. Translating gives CASRGQGPFGYTF.

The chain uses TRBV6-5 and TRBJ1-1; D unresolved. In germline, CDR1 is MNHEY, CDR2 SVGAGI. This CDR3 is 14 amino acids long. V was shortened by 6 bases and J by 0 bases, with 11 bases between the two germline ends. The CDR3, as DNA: TGTGCCAGCAGCCCCGGAAAGTTGAACACTGAAGCTTTCTTT. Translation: CASSPGKLNTEAFF.

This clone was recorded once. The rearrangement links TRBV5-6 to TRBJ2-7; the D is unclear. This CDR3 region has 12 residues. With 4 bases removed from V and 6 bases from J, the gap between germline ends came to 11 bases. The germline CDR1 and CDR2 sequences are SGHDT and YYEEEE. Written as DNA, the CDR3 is TGTGCCAGCAGCAGGTGGCACTCCGAGCAGTACTTC. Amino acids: CASSRWHSEQYF.

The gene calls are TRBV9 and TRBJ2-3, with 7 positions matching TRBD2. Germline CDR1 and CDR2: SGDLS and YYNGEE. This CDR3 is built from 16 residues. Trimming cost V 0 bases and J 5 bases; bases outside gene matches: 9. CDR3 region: CASSVGFAGEVDTQYF. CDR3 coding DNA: TGTGCCAGCAGCGTAGGTTTTGCGGGAGAGGTAGATACGCAGTATTTT.

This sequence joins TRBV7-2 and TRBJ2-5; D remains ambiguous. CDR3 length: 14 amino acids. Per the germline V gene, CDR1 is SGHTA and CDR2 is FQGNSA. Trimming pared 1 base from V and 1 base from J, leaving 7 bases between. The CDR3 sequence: CASSLGAVQETQYF. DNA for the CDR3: TGTGCCAGCAGCTTAGGTGCGGTCCAAGAGACCCAGTACTTC. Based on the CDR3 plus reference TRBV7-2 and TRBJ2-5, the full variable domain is GAGVSQSPSNKVTEKGKDVELRCDPISGHTALYWYRQSLGQGLEFLIYFQGNSAPDKSGLPSDRFSAERTGGSVSTLTIQRTQQEDSAVYLCASSLGAVQETQYFGPGTRLLVL.